This T cell receptor beta chain was identified during a study of ipilimumab plus nivolumab after autologous stem cell transplantation. Produced via immunoSEQ multiplex PCR; TCRdb's table is partial and in-frame only. The sample carries some 22,000 clones, around 80% recorded once. The V gene lost 8 bases and the J gene lost 1 base, with 14 bases spanning the gap. Germline CDR1 reads GTSNPN; CDR2 reads SVGIG (reference sequence). The CDR3 sequence is 13 residues long. Patients got ipilimumab 1 mg/kg beginning 14 to 28 days post-transplant. Sequences were derived from PBMCs, sampled in a trial of ipilimumab plus nivolumab as post-transplant consolidation. This chain connects TRBV30 to TRBJ1-1, with unresolved D. This sequence was found in a male donor with diffuse large B-cell lymphoma. The CDR3 is CASSITANTEAFF. The CDR3 nucleotides are TGTGCCAGTAGTATAACGGCGAACACTGAAGCTTTCTTT.